This T cell receptor (beta chain) was recovered during a study of cytomegalovirus exposure and HLA in healthy donors. The study sampled nominally healthy donors, though unrecorded immune exposures were likely. The PCR was carried out with 60 Vbeta primers and 13 Jbeta primers. Assay used: immunoSEQ multiplex PCR; TCRdb lists only in-frame clones, some missing. The sample consists of around 120,000 clones, 80% of them appearing once. About this clone itself: Its antigen is not known.

General study findings and limits: According to the study, 160 or so TCR beta chains were cytomegalovirus-associated. Despite most TCR sequences being rare, some public TCRs occurred in many donors. Per a prior analysis, the majority of TCR beta V segments were productive roughly 90% or roughly 30% of the time.

Germline loops: CDR1 MGHRA, CDR2 YSYEKL. The V end lost 1 base, the J end lost 5 bases, and 15 bases lay between the germline ends. The CDR3 is made up of 15 amino acids. This clonotype was obtained from a male donor in good health and CMV-seronegative. V gene TRBV4-1 combines with J gene TRBJ2-7; no clear D gene. Sequencing was performed on PBMCs. The CDR3 sequence: CASSQGEVRLDEQYF. Written as DNA, the CDR3 is TGCGCCAGCAGCCAAGGAGAGGTAAGGCTGGACGAGCAGTACTTC.